This T cell receptor beta chain was profiled in a study of blood T cell repertoires in COVID-19. Overall study: Acute-phase and convalescent COVID-19 samples originated in the United States, Italy and Spain. In each case, the material was cDNA or gDNA derived from T cells, B-cell-depleted T cells, or PBMCs.

Per the original methods: Cell counts per sample came from amplifying reference gene primers. Repertoires were generated with immunoSEQ multiplex PCR, while TCRdb's copy carries only in-frame clones and drops some. The DNA gave D and trimming, while V, J and clone size come from that table. The sample lists around 170,000 clones, approximately 91% seen once, with about 0.54% in the top ten. CDR1 LNHDA and CDR2 SQIVND come from the germline V gene (reference sequence). Losses at the gene ends were 4 bases for V and 7 bases for J; bases not matched to a gene: 4. CDR3 length: 14 residues. The origin of this receptor is a man aged 45-65 years with acute or convalescent COVID-19. The sequencing input was peripheral blood. The rearrangement joins TRBV19 to TRBJ2-1, with 10 bases matching TRBD1. The CDR3 DNA is TGTGCCAGTAGTACGACAGGGGGCTGGAATGAGCAGTTCTTC. Translating gives CASSTTGGWNEQFF.